These 7 T cell receptor beta chains were sequenced from one sample in a study of regulatory T cells in long-lasting Graves disease. Time point of the sample: newly diagnosed GD, antithyroid drugs for less than 3 months. PBMC RNA served as the TCR library source. Sequencing libraries for TCR beta were prepared with iRepertoire HTBI primers and Arm-PCR of CDR3 regions. TCRdb called the multiplex PCR reads again in MiXCR, with one record for every CDR3 protein. The table shows roughly 420,000 distinct CDR3 sequences, with 16% occurring only once. These data were also filed under a second study, of T cells in Graves' hyperthyroidism and ophthalmopathy.

The sequencing used peripheral blood mononuclear cells (PBMCs), collected at new diagnosis, from a patient treated with antithyroid drugs. The source is a woman aged 25 to 39 with Graves disease.

This clonotype was counted many times. This chain links TRBV5-1 with TRBJ2-7, with 7 bases aligning to TRBD1. The CDR3 contains 15 residues. CDR1 is SGHRS, CDR2 YFSETQ, per germline. V lost 0 bases to trimming and J lost 0 bases; unmatched junction nucleotides: 3. CDR3 bases: TGCGCCAGCAGCTTGGGTACAGGGGTCTCCTACGAGCAGTACTTC. Protein: CASSLGTGVSYEQYF.

This clonotype was observed at least ten times. The CDR3 nucleotides read TGCAGTGCTAATCTCCCAGGGGGCTCCTACGAGCAGTACTTC. Encoded protein: CSANLPGGSYEQYF. V usage is TRBV20-1 and J usage is TRBJ2-7; 7 nucleotides align to TRBD1. In germline, CDR1 is DFQATT, CDR2 SNEGSKA (reference sequence). The V segment lost 4 bases and the J segment 0 bases; nucleotides outside the gene matches: 6. This CDR3 comprises 14 residues.

A remark on this clonotype: This likely reflects a read error, since a far larger clone is one base away. V is TRBV2 and J is TRBJ2-3; TRBD2 is a possible D gene (5 bases). Gene TRBJ2-7 matches the end of the DNA better, so the J call may be wrong. The CDR3 length is 16 residues. Germline CDR1 reads SNHLY; CDR2 reads FYNNEI. The CDR3: CASIARGHNLPHEQYF. The CDR3 DNA sequence: TGTGCCAGCATAGCTCGCGGGCACAACCTTCCCCATGAGCAGTACTTC.

In its sample, this clonotype was seen many times. This chain connects TRBV7-3 to TRBJ2-1, with TRBD1 as a possible D gene (6 bases). Trimming left V 3 bases short and J 3 bases short, with 15 bases between. From germline, CDR1 is SGHTA and CDR2 FQGTGA. This CDR3 comprises 16 residues. This CDR3 is CASSFLQGLYYNEQFF. Written as DNA, the CDR3 is TGTGCCAGCAGCTTCCTACAGGGTTTATACTACAATGAGCAGTTCTTC.

The sample holds a few counts of this clonotype. The gene calls are TRBV9 and TRBJ2-5; 8 positions agree with TRBD1. The CDR3 consists of 15 residues. V was clipped by 4 bases and J by 5 bases; unmatched bases: 10. Per germline, CDR1 SGDLS and CDR2 YYNGEE. CDR3 region: CASSLQTGAGETQYF. The CDR3 nucleotides are TGTGCCAGCAGCCTACAGACAGGGGCGGGGGAGACCCAGTACTTC.

This clonotype was detected only a few times. The rearrangement joins TRBV13 to TRBJ2-5, with 11 bases identical to TRBD2. The CDR3 extends over 16 amino acids. CDR1 is PRHDT and CDR2 is FYEKMQ in the germline V gene (reference sequence). After removal of 6 bases from V and 5 bases from J, the junction contained 11 bases not matched to a gene. The DNA for the CDR3 is TGTGCCAGCAGGGCCGGGACTAGCGGTAACTTCGAGACCCAGTACTTC. It encodes CASRAGTSGNFETQYF. The variable domain in full, with the rest retrieved from reference TRBV13 and TRBJ2-5, is AAGVIQSPRHLIKEKRETATLKCYPIPRHDTVYWYQQGPGQDPQFLISFYEKMQSDKGSIPDRFSAQQFSDYHSELNMSSLELGDSALYFCASRAGTSGNFETQYFGPGTRLLVL.

This clonotype appeared many times. This chain links TRBV14 with TRBJ2-1; TRBD2 might be the D (6 bases). V shed 9 bases and J shed 5 bases, with 23 bases lying between them. Germline CDR1 and CDR2: SGHDN and FVKESK. This CDR3 spans 16 amino acids. The CDR3: CASKGGGPLLDNEQFF. As DNA, the CDR3 is TGTGCCAGTAAAGGCGGAGGGCCGCTCCTGGACAATGAGCAGTTCTTC.